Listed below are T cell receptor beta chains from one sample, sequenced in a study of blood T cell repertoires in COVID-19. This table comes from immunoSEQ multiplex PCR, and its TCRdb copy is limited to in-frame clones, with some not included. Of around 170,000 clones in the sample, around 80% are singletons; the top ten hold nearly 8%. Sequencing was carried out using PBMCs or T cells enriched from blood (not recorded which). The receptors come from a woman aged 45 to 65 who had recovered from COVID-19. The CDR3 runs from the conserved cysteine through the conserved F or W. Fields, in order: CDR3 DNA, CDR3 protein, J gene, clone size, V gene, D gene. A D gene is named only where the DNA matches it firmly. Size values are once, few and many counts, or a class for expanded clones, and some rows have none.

DNA: TGTGCCAGCAGTTACACGTGGACAGGGGGCACTGAAGCTTTCTTT; CDR3: CASSYTWTGGTEAFF; J: TRBJ1-1; size: NA; V: TRBV6-5; D: TRBD1
DNA: TGTGCCAGCAGGGGACAGTGGGAAGGGGGAGGTGGGGAGACCCAGTACTTC; CDR3: CASRGQWEGGGGETQYF; J: TRBJ2-5; size: NA; V: TRBV28; D: NA
DNA: TGTGCCAGCAGCTTAGCGGGAAACATTCAGTACTTC; CDR3: CASSLAGNIQYF; J: TRBJ2-4; size: once; V: TRBV2; D: TRBD2
DNA: TGCGCCAGCAGCTTGAGCGGGGGGGGAGAGACCCAGTACTTC; CDR3: CASSLSGGGETQYF; J: TRBJ2-5; size: few; V: TRBV5-1; D: TRBD2
DNA: TGTGCCAGCAGTTCCGCCGGGACAGATCTTGAAAAACTGTTTTTT; CDR3: CASSSAGTDLEKLFF; J: TRBJ1-4; size: NA; V: TRBV6-2/TRBV6-3; D: TRBD1
DNA: TGTGCCAGCAGCCCCCGAACAGGTCCCTACGAGCAGTACTTC; CDR3: CASSPRTGPYEQYF; J: TRBJ2-7; size: NA; V: TRBV7-6; D: NA
DNA: TGTGCCAGTAGTAGCGGGGGCACAGATACGCAGTATTTT; CDR3: CASSSGGTDTQYF; J: TRBJ2-3; size: NA; V: TRBV19; D: NA
DNA: TGTGCCAGCAGCGATACCAGGGAGACCCAGTACTTC; CDR3: CASSDTRETQYF; J: TRBJ2-5; size: NA; V: TRBV3-1/TRBV3-2; D: NA
DNA: TGTGCCAGCAGCTCCCGATTTGAGGGGGCTAACTATGGCTACACCTTC; CDR3: CASSSRFEGANYGYTF; J: TRBJ1-2; size: NA; V: TRBV7-2; D: NA
DNA: TGTGCCAGCAGCCCGAGGGTTATTGGTGAAAAACTGTTTTTT; CDR3: CASSPRVIGEKLFF; J: TRBJ1-4; size: NA; V: TRBV3-1/TRBV3-2; D: NA
DNA: TGTGCCAGCAGCGTAGCCCCTGAGGCAGAGACCCAGTACTTC; CDR3: CASSVAPEAETQYF; J: TRBJ2-5; size: NA; V: TRBV9; D: NA
DNA: TGTGCCAGCAGCCAGGAGCCATCGGGACAGGGGAGAGAGACCCAGTACTTC; CDR3: CASSQEPSGQGRETQYF; J: TRBJ2-5; size: NA; V: TRBV4-2; D: TRBD1